This entry lists 29 T cell receptor beta chains sequenced from one sample in a study of T cell repertoires in cytomegalovirus infection. Via MiXCR, TCRdb re-called the reads, giving one row per CDR3 protein. The table shows approximately 250,000 distinct CDR3 sequences, with around 9% occurring only once. The sequencing input was PBMCs. These receptors all come from a human donor in good health (CMV status not recorded). Some clones in this sample may be carry-over from other donors' samples.

This clonotype was counted between two and nine times. The CDR3 sequence: CASSPRGQGNTIYF. As DNA, the CDR3 is TGTGCCAGCAGCCCTAGGGGGCAGGGAAACACCATATATTTT. The chain is built from TRBV7-6 and TRBJ1-3; 7 nucleotides line up with TRBD1. The germline gives CDR1 SGHVS, CDR2 FNYEAQ. The CDR3 sequence is 14 residues long. J was trimmed by 4 bases and V by 5 bases; bases with no gene match: 5.

This clonotype was detected many times. The chain uses TRBV7-2 and TRBJ2-3, with 14 bases fitting TRBD2. Looked up from germline, CDR1 is SGHTA and CDR2 is FQGNSA. With 5 bases clipped from V and 2 bases from J, the junction kept 12 bases outside the gene matches. CDR3 length: 19 residues. The CDR3, as DNA: TGTGCCAGCAGCCGACCGGGACTAGCGGGGGCCCACTACACAGATACGCAGTATTTT. It specifies CASSRPGLAGAHYTDTQYF.

This clonotype has at least ten counts. The chain couples TRBV7-2 to TRBJ1-3; TRBD1 is a possible D gene (5 bases). V lost 5 bases to trimming and J lost 3 bases, with 11 bases between them. The CDR3 spans 14 residues. Germline CDR1 SGHTA, CDR2 FQGNSA. CDR3 coding DNA: TGTGCCAGCAGCCGTACAGGAATTGGAAACACCATATATTTT. It specifies CASSRTGIGNTIYF. Full variable domain (missing parts from reference TRBV7-2 and TRBJ1-3): GAGVSQSPSNKVTEKGKDVELRCDPISGHTALYWYRQSLGQGLEFLIYFQGNSAPDKSGLPSDRFSAERTGGSVSTLTIQRTQQEDSAVYLCASSRTGIGNTIYFGEGSWLTVV.

The rearrangement links TRBV7-2 to TRBJ2-5; D assignment may be TRBD1 or TRBD2 (5 bases each). The CDR3 has 13 residues. V was cut by 6 bases and J by 5 bases, with 13 bases left in between. CDR1 and CDR2 from the germline V gene are SGHTA and FQGNSA. The CDR3 coding sequence is TGTGCCAGCAGATCAGGGACGTGGGAGACCCAGTACTTC. Protein sequence: CASRSGTWETQYF. Drawing the rest from reference TRBV7-2 and TRBJ2-5, the complete variable domain is GAGVSQSPSNKVTEKGKDVELRCDPISGHTALYWYRQSLGQGLEFLIYFQGNSAPDKSGLPSDRFSAERTGGSVSTLTIQRTQQEDSAVYLCASRSGTWETQYFGPGTRLLVL.

This clonotype showed up just a few times. The gene calls are TRBV18 and TRBJ2-4; D tentatively fits TRBD1 or TRBD2 (5 bases each). Germline V gives CDR1 KGHSH, CDR2 LQKENI. The CDR3 spans 16 residues. V was pared by 0 bases and J by 9 bases, with 18 bases between. The CDR3 sequence: CASSPPQGRYQSIQYF. CDR3 nucleotide sequence: TGTGCCAGCTCACCACCGCAGGGACGGTATCAGAGCATTCAGTACTTC.

This clonotype came up many times. This chain connects TRBV7-3 to TRBJ2-3; D gene uncertain. Deletions cut 3 bases from V and 5 bases from J, with 9 bases between. CDR1 is SGHTA and CDR2 is FQGTGA in the germline V gene. The CDR3 loop spans 13 amino acids. The CDR3 nucleotides are TGTGCCAGCAGCTTGGGCCTTCTAGATACGCAGTATTTT. Protein product: CASSLGLLDTQYF.

This clonotype was picked up many times. The chain employs TRBV7-2 and TRBJ2-1, with TRBD1 as a possible D gene (6 bases). The V gene's germline CDR1 is SGHTA and CDR2 FQGNSA. Trimming stripped 3 bases from V and 5 bases from J, with 14 bases between. The CDR3 consists of 15 residues. The CDR3 region has the DNA TGTGCCAGCAGCTTTAAGACAGGCTCGGACAATGAGCAGTTCTTC. Translated: CASSFKTGSDNEQFF.

The sample holds many counts of this clonotype. This chain uses TRBV5-1 with TRBJ2-1; TRBD2 aligns across 8 bases. The CDR3 totals 14 residues. V trimming: 7 bases; J trimming: 6 bases; junction bases outside the gene matches: 9. CDR1 and CDR2 (germline): SGHRS, YFSETQ. The CDR3 sequence: CASAWASGLNEQFF. CDR3 DNA sequence: TGCGCCAGCGCATGGGCTAGCGGGCTCAATGAGCAGTTCTTC.

This clonotype was observed a few times. The V gene is TRBV12-3 or TRBV12-4, the J gene TRBJ2-1; perhaps TRBD2 as D (7 bases). Trimming shortened V by 7 bases and J by 1 base, and 17 bases separated the two germline ends. The CDR3 loop spans 16 amino acids. CDR3 DNA: TGTGCCAGCAAATGGGGGGCTAGCGGTTCCTACAATGAGCAGTTCTTC. Protein sequence: CASKWGASGSYNEQFF.

J is TRBJ2-1 and V is TRBV10-3; D unclear. Germline V gene data show CDR1 as ENHRY and CDR2 as SYGVKD. The CDR3 consists of 15 residues. V lost 0 bases to trimming and J lost 9 bases, with 15 bases between them. The CDR3 sequence is CAISESLQSSGEQFF. The CDR3 DNA sequence: TGTGCCATCAGTGAGTCTTTACAAAGCAGTGGTGAGCAGTTCTTC.

With regard to this clonotype: As the CDR3 is not closed by the conserved phenylalanine or tryptophan, this likely results from a read error. No DNA is shown, since the ends of the CDR3 on it are uncertain; the CDR3 is the one TCRdb lists. The chain couples TRBV7-9 to TRBJ2-4; the table names TRBD1, a call not compared with the DNA. Germline-derived CDR1 and CDR2 are SEHNR and FQNEAQ (reference sequence). The CDR3 adds up to 8 amino acids, both ends counted. The chain's CDR3 is CASSPGQA.

This clonotype occurred many times. The rearrangement links TRBV7-2 to TRBJ1-1, with 7 bases fitting TRBD1. The germline CDR1 and CDR2 sequences are SGHTA and FQGNSA. V was pared by 9 bases and J by 3 bases, with 10 bases of the junction left unmatched. The CDR3 is made up of 14 amino acids. CDR3 amino acids: CASFRDRLYTEAFF. The CDR3 DNA sequence: TGTGCCAGTTTCCGGGACAGACTTTACACTGAAGCTTTCTTT.

This clonotype has ten or more counts. The chain employs TRBV7-2 and TRBJ2-7; 13 bases are a match to TRBD2. Trimming at V came to 3 bases and at J to 0 bases, leaving 5 bases not matched to a gene. This CDR3 region has 17 residues. Germline CDR1 is SGHTA and CDR2 is FQGNSA. The CDR3 sequence is CASSFPGTSGNSYEQYF. The CDR3 coding sequence is TGTGCCAGCAGCTTCCCCGGGACTAGCGGGAACTCCTACGAGCAGTACTTC.

In this sample, this clonotype turned up many times. The chain carries TRBV27 and TRBJ2-7, with D tentatively TRBD2 (6 bases). Germline lookup yields CDR1 MNHEY and CDR2 SMNVEV (reference sequence). V was cut by 6 bases and J by 2 bases, with 17 bases left in between. The CDR3 contains 15 residues. The CDR3 loop is CASSEVRDFAYEQYF. Written as DNA, the CDR3 is TGTGCCAGCAGCGAAGTCCGGGACTTCGCCTACGAGCAGTACTTC.

A word on this clonotype: The CDR3 does not end in the conserved phenylalanine or tryptophan, so this is likely a read error. The chain has TRBV20-1 and TRBJ1-5; no reliable D call. This CDR3 spans 14 amino acids. Trimming stripped 3 bases from V and 1 base from J, with 10 bases between. The germline V gene has CDR1 DFQATT and CDR2 SNEGSKA (reference sequence). DNA for the CDR3: TGCAGTGCTAGGGACCGAAGGAGCAATCAGCCCCAGCATTCT. Protein: CSARDRRSNQPQHS.

V usage is TRBV7-9 and J usage is TRBJ1-1, with D unresolved. Germline lookup yields CDR1 SEHNR and CDR2 FQNEAQ (reference sequence). The length of the CDR3 is 12 residues. With 5 bases removed from V and 4 bases from J, the gap between germline ends came to 8 bases. CDR3 bases: TGTGCCAGCAGCCCCTGGGGCACTGAAGCTTTCTTT. As protein: CASSPWGTEAFF.

The chain recombines TRBV20-1 with TRBJ2-3; TRBD1 matches 10 bases. The CDR3 loop spans 13 amino acids. V lost 6 bases to trimming and J lost 4 bases; unmatched junction nucleotides: 4. CDR1 and CDR2 from the germline V gene are DFQATT and SNEGSKA (reference sequence). CDR3 bases: TGCAGTGCGAGACAGGGGGCGGCAGATACGCAGTATTTT. This codes for CSARQGAADTQYF.

This clonotype has a count of ten or more. The chain joins TRBV7-9 to TRBJ2-7, with 8 bases matching TRBD1. V lost 4 bases and J lost 6; bases outside the gene matches: 8. Germline-derived CDR1 and CDR2 are SEHNR and FQNEAQ (reference sequence). The CDR3 is 14 residues long. CDR3 loop: CASSSRTGHSEQYF. CDR3 DNA sequence: TGTGCCAGCAGCTCGAGGACAGGGCACTCCGAGCAGTACTTC.

This clonotype was observed many times. The chain links TRBV7-2 to TRBJ2-3, with D maybe TRBD1 (6 bases). Germline loops: CDR1 SGHTA, CDR2 FQGNSA. Deletions cut 5 bases from V and 4 bases from J, with 10 bases between. This CDR3 is 13 amino acids long. CDR3 nucleotides: TGTGCCAGCAGCAATACAGGGCCAGATACGCAGTATTTT. Translated: CASSNTGPDTQYF. The full variable domain, in which reference TRBV7-2 and TRBJ2-3 provide the parts outside the CDR3, is GAGVSQSPSNKVTEKGKDVELRCDPISGHTALYWYRQSLGQGLEFLIYFQGNSAPDKSGLPSDRFSAERTGGSVSTLTIQRTQQEDSAVYLCASSNTGPDTQYFGPGTRLTVL.

This clonotype was seen at least ten times. This chain links TRBV7-6 with TRBJ2-5, with TRBD1 identical over 11 bases. The CDR3 runs 17 residues. The junction had 11 bases not matched to a gene; V was cut back by 5 bases and J by 3 bases. Germline values: CDR1 SGHVS, CDR2 FNYEAQ. The CDR3 sequence: CASSLGRRTGGKETQYF. The CDR3 coding sequence is TGTGCCAGCAGCCTCGGACGCAGGACAGGGGGCAAAGAGACCCAGTACTTC.

This clonotype was counted at least ten times. The chain joins TRBV12-3 or TRBV12-4 to TRBJ2-7, with D tentatively TRBD1 (6 bases). With 3 bases removed from V and 0 bases from J, the gap between germline ends came to 12 bases. The CDR3 is made up of 15 amino acids. In DNA, the CDR3 is TGTGCCAGCAGTTTCCAGGGGACCCTCTCCTACGAGCAGTACTTC. Translated, it gives CASSFQGTLSYEQYF.

This clonotype has only one observation. This clone may be a read error of a much larger clone one base away. V gene TRBV11-2 combines with J gene TRBJ1-1, with D hard to call. The CDR3 extends over 13 amino acids. CDR1 SGHAT and CDR2 FQNNGV come from the germline V gene. Trimming pared 8 bases from V and 2 bases from J, leaving 12 bases between. CDR3 in amino acids: CASAPFRNTEAFF. Here the CDR3 DNA reads TGTGCCAGCGCCCCTTTCAGAAACACTGAAGCTTTCTTT.

In this sample, this clonotype turned up many times. The chain carries TRBV7-2 and TRBJ2-5; 7 bases are a match to TRBD1. The germline CDR1 and CDR2 sequences are SGHTA and FQGNSA. This CDR3 contains 15 residues. After removal of 4 bases from V and 1 base from J, the junction contained 6 bases not matched to a gene. The CDR3 nucleotides read TGTGCCAGCAGCTCGACAGGGAAGGGCCAAGAGACCCAGTACTTC. This codes for CASSSTGKGQETQYF.

This clonotype was detected many times. The chain combines TRBV7-8 with TRBJ1-6; D is possibly TRBD1 (5 bases). The V gene's germline CDR1 is SGHVS and CDR2 FQNEAQ. Between the trimmed V and J ends, which lost 4 bases and 7 bases, there was a span of 11 bases. The CDR3 extends over 14 amino acids. In DNA form, the CDR3 reads TGTGCCAGCAGCTCCCGGGACTCGAATTCACCCCTCCACTTT. Protein: CASSSRDSNSPLHF.

This clonotype showed up many times. V gene TRBV6-1 combines with J gene TRBJ2-5; D possibly corresponds to TRBD2 (6 bases). Deletions cut 5 bases from V and 5 bases from J, with 18 bases between. CDR1 is MNHNS, CDR2 SASEGT, per germline. The CDR3 is 15 residues long. In nucleotides, the CDR3 is TGTGCCAGCAGTTTCGGCGGGACTTCCCGGGAGACCCAGTACTTC. This encodes CASSFGGTSRETQYF.

This clonotype was observed at least ten times. This chain links TRBV7-9 with TRBJ2-1; D may match TRBD1 or TRBD2 (5 bases each). With 8 bases removed from V and 6 bases from J, the gap between germline ends came to 11 bases. From germline, CDR1 is SEHNR and CDR2 FQNEAQ (reference sequence). This CDR3 has 12 residues. This chain's CDR3 is CASLGVSNEQFF. CDR3 coding DNA: TGTGCCAGCTTGGGGGTATCCAATGAGCAGTTCTTC.

This clonotype was found many times. The genes are TRBV12-3 or TRBV12-4 and TRBJ2-1, with 10 bases lining up with TRBD2. V was pared by 6 bases and J by 6 bases, with 11 bases of the junction left unmatched. The CDR3 extends over 16 amino acids. The CDR3 bases are TGTGCCAGCAGGCGACTAGCGGGCGCAGCCCTCAATGAGCAGTTCTTC. This codes for CASRRLAGAALNEQFF.

To note about this clonotype: A much larger clone lies one base from this, so it may be a read error. The rearrangement joins TRBV5-5 to TRBJ1-4; unclear D gene. CDR1 and CDR2 from the germline V gene are SGHKS and YYEKEE (reference sequence). There are 13 residues in the CDR3. Trimming took 6 bases from V and 0 from J, leaving 6 bases between them. CDR3 sequence reads: CASNISTNEKLFF. The CDR3 DNA follows: TGTGCCAGCAACATTTCAACTAATGAAAAACTGTTTTTT.

The chain links TRBV3-1 to TRBJ2-5; a weak D match, TRBD1 (6 bases). Germline CDR1 reads LGHDT; CDR2 reads YNNKEL (reference sequence). This CDR3 comprises 14 residues. Deletions cut 3 bases from V and 5 bases from J, with 13 bases between. CDR3 bases: TGTGCCAGCAGCCACGGACAGTTCCGTGAGACCCAGTACTTC. Protein: CASSHGQFRETQYF.